This T cell receptor beta chain was observed in a study of blood T cell repertoires in COVID-19. The authors' processing: Amplification from reference gene primers served as the basis for estimated nucleated cell counts. The protocol was immunoSEQ multiplex PCR, while the TCRdb copy is restricted to in-frame clones and leaves out a portion. From that table come the V and J calls and clone size; the DNA was used to work out D and trimming. The profile shows 140,000 or so clones, 80% of them singletons. The germline V and J ends were trimmed by 0 bases and 2 bases, with 3 bases remaining between them. Germline V CDR1 and CDR2: WNHNN, SYGVQD (reference sequence). The CDR3 is made up of 13 amino acids.

V usage is TRBV10-1 and J usage is TRBJ2-3; unclear D gene. The sequencing input was peripheral blood. The clonotype was recovered from a man between 65 and 85 years old who had recovered from COVID-19. CDR3 DNA: TGCGCCAGCAGTGAGTCCCTCACAGATACGCAGTATTTT. Protein: CASSESLTDTQYF.